This TCR beta chain derives from a study of spatial heterogeneity in lung cancer. Study-wide points: Tumor mutation count correlated with how many alpha and beta TCRs expanded intratumorally.

The germline V and J ends were trimmed by 7 bases and 2 bases, with 12 bases remaining between them. CDR1 is KGHDR, CDR2 SFDVKD, per germline. The CDR3 consists of 14 residues. The time point denotes: sample taken at primary tumor resection. There were 72 donors, all of them untreated patients with early-stage non-small cell lung cancer. Unsorted whole RNA samples from tumor, nontumor lung or frozen PBMC were sequenced. TCRdb analysed the 5' RACE reads with MiXCR anew, one entry per CDR3 protein. The table lists about 1,100 distinct CDR3 sequences, 25% to 30% of them singletons. In this sample, this clonotype turned up a few times. The target antigen is unknown.

The source is a male donor with early-stage non-small cell lung cancer. The rearrangement joins TRBV24-1 to TRBJ2-3; D is perhaps TRBD1 (6 bases). Sequences were derived from lung tumor tissue, sampled at surgery. This CDR3 is CATSWDTYTDTQYF. The DNA of the CDR3 is TGTGCCACCAGCTGGGACACCTACACAGATACGCAGTATTTT.